One T cell receptor (beta chain) is described in this entry. The data stem from a study of OX40 agonist ivuxolimab in advanced cancers. If patients had autoimmune disease history or systemic immunosuppression, they were excluded. Sampling times: baseline, cycle 4 day 1, cycle 7 day 1. Sequencing was performed with immunoSEQ multiplex PCR; in TCRdb, only in-frame clones are kept and a portion is missing. Of 80,000 or so clones detected, approximately 89% appear once; the ten largest clones hold roughly 0.18%. V lost 2 bases to trimming and J lost 4 bases, with 12 bases between them. Germline CDR1 is MGHRA and CDR2 is YSYEKL. This CDR3 is 15 amino acids long.

The rearrangement uses TRBV4-1 and TRBJ2-1, with D tentatively TRBD1 (6 bases). The sequences come from CD4+ or CD8+ T cells sorted from blood, collected in a trial of the OX40 agonist ivuxolimab. The sequence was obtained from an adult with an advanced solid tumor such as melanoma, head and neck, liver or kidney cancer. Written as DNA, the CDR3 is TGCGCCAGCAGCCAACAGGGGACCAATTACAATGAGCAGTTCTTC. Its translation: CASSQQGTNYNEQFF.